One and the same sample provided the 2 T cell receptor beta chains below, sequenced in a study of blood T cell repertoires in COVID-19. Data came from immunoSEQ multiplex PCR; TCRdb stores just in-frame clones and leaves some out. The sample consists of some 350,000 clones, roughly nine tenths of them appearing once. The material sequenced was PBMCs or T cells enriched from blood (not recorded which). These receptors were obtained from a woman aged 30 to 39 who had recovered from COVID-19.

The genes are TRBV4-1 and TRBJ2-7; TRBD2 agrees at 9 bases. J was trimmed by 6 bases and V by 2 bases; bases with no gene match: 11. Germline V gene sequence: CDR1 MGHRA, CDR2 YSYEKL. The CDR3 contains 16 residues. CDR3 DNA: TGCGCCAGCAGCCAACACACCTTAGCGGGAGATGGCGAGCAGTACTTC. It is translated as CASSQHTLAGDGEQYF.

V is TRBV4-2 and J is TRBJ1-2, with 9 positions matching TRBD1. The V gene's germline CDR1 is LGHNA and CDR2 YNFKEQ. V gave up 1 base and J gave up 4 bases; unmatched junction bases: 13. The CDR3 extends over 18 amino acids. The CDR3 bases are TGTGCCAGCAGCCAAGCTTTGCCCGGGACAGGGATCAGCTATGGCTACACCTTC. Residues: CASSQALPGTGISYGYTF.